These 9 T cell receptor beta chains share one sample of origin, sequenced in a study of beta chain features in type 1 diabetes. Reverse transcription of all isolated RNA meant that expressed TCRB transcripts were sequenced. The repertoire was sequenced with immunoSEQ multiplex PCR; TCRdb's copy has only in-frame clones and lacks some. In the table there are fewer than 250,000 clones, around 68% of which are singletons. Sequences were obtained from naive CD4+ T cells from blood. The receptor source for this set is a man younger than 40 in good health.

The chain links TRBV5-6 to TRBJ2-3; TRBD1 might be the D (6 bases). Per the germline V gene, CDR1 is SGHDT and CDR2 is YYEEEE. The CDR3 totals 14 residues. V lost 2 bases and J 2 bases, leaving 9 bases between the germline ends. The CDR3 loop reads CASSLGTTTDTQYF. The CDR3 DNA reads TGTGCCAGCAGCTTAGGGACAACCACAGATACGCAGTATTTT.

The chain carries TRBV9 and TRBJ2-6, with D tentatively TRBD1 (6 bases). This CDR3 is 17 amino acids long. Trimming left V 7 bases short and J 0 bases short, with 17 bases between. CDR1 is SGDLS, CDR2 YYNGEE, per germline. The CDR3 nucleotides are TGTGCCAGCTCGCCCGGGACATCTATCTCTGGGGCCAACGTCCTGACTTTC. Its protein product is CASSPGTSISGANVLTF.

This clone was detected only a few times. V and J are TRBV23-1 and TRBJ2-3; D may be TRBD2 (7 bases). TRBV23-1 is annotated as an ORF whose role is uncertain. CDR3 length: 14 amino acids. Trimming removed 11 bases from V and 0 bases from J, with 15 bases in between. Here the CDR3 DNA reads TGCGCCCGGGGGGCAGCTAATAGCACAGATACGCAGTATTTT. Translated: CARGAANSTDTQYF.

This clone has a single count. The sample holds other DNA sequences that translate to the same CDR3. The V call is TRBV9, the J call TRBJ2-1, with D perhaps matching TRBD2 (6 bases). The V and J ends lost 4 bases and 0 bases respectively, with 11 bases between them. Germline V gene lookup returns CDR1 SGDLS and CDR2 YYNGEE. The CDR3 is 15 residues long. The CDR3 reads CASSLSGSSYNEQFF. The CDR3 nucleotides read TGTGCCAGCAGCCTTAGCGGAAGCTCCTACAATGAGCAGTTCTTC.

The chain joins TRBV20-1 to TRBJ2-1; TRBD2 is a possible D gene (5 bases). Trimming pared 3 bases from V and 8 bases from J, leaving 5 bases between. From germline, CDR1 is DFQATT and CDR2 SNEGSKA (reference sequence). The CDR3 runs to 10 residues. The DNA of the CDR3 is TGCAGTGCTAGGGGAGATGAGCAGTTCTTC. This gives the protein CSARGDEQFF.

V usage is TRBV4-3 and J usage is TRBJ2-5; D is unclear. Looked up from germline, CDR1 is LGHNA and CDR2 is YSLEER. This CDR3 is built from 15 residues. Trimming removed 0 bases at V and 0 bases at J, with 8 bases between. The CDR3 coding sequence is TGCGCCAGCAGCCAAGATCGTGACTACCAAGAGACCCAGTACTTC. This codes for CASSQDRDYQETQYF.

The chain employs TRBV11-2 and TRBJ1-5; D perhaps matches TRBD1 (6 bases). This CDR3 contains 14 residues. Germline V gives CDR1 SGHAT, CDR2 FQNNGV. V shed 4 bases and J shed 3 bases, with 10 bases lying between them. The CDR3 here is CASSSGQINQPQHF. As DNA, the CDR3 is TGTGCCAGCAGCTCCGGACAGATCAATCAGCCCCAGCATTTT.

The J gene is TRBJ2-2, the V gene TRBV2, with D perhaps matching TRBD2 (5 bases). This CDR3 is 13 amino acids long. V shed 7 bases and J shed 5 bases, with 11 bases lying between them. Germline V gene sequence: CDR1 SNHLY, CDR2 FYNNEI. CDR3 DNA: TGTGCCAGCACCGGACTCGGAACCGGGGAGCTGTTTTTT. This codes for CASTGLGTGELFF.

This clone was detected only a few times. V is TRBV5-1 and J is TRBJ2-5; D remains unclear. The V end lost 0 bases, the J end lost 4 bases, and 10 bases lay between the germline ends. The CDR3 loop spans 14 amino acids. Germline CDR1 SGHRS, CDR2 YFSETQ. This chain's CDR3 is CASSLDGVRETQYF. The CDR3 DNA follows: TGCGCCAGCAGCTTGGATGGGGTCCGAGAGACCCAGTACTTC.